Following are 12 T cell receptor beta chains from one sample sequenced in a study of PD-L1 blockade in urothelial cancer. Sequencing used immunoSEQ multiplex PCR; TCRdb keeps in-frame clones, though not all of them. The repertoire consists of about 24,000 clones, with 80% to 85% occurring once and the leading ten covering around 9.6%. The specimen comprised PBMCs, sampled around atezolizumab (anti-PD-L1) treatment. The receptors stem from a man between 65 and 79 years old with urothelial cancer.

This clone was recorded a few times. This sequence joins TRBV6-1 and TRBJ1-1, with 7 bases aligning to TRBD1. Germline CDR1 and CDR2: MNHNS and SASEGT. V lost 6 bases to trimming and J lost 4 bases; unmatched junction nucleotides: 5. The CDR3 length is 13 residues. CDR3 nucleotides: TGTGCCAGCAGGGCCGCAGGGGGCACTGAAGCTTTCTTT. It is translated as CASRAAGGTEAFF.

The gene calls are TRBV5-3 and TRBJ2-7, with 7 bases identical to TRBD2. TRBV5-3 is annotated as an ORF whose role is uncertain. Trimming at V came to 9 bases and at J to 2 bases, leaving 14 bases not matched to a gene. The CDR3 covers 15 residues. CDR3 in DNA: TGTGCCATCGTTAAGACGCGGGGGAATCCCTACGAGCAGTACTTC. Protein sequence: CAIVKTRGNPYEQYF.

The V call is TRBV2, the J call TRBJ2-4; D might be TRBD2 (7 bases). The ends were cut back, 10 bases at V and 8 bases at J, with 18 bases in the middle. Germline V gives CDR1 SNHLY, CDR2 FYNNEI. The CDR3 is made up of 13 amino acids. The DNA for the CDR3 is TGTGCCACCCGGTGGGGGGGCAAGGACATTCAGTACTTC. The encoded protein is CATRWGGKDIQYF.

The chain joins TRBV6-1 to TRBJ2-2; perhaps TRBD2 as D (6 bases). CDR3 length: 15 residues. Between the trimmed V and J ends, which lost 3 bases and 3 bases, there was a span of 11 bases. Germline V gene lookup returns CDR1 MNHNS and CDR2 SASEGT. CDR3 coding DNA: TGTGCCAGCAGTGAGATAGCGGAGTACACCGGGGAGCTGTTTTTT. Encoded protein: CASSEIAEYTGELFF.

This chain joins TRBV18 and TRBJ1-3; 10 nucleotides align to TRBD1. J lost 2 bases, V lost 3 bases, and 4 bases had no gene match. The germline gives CDR1 KGHSH, CDR2 LQKENI. This CDR3 region has 16 residues. CDR3 in amino acids: CASSPGTGEPGNTIYF. The CDR3 nucleotides read TGTGCCAGCTCACCCGGGACAGGGGAGCCTGGAAACACCATATATTTT.

The V and J genes are TRBV6-4 and TRBJ2-6, with TRBD2 as a possible D gene (6 bases). V shed 8 bases and J shed 4 bases, with 15 bases lying between them. This CDR3 has 15 residues. The germline V gene encodes CDR1 MRHNA and CDR2 SNTAGT. The CDR3 bases are TGTGCCAGCCGGGGGTCATTATCGGGGGCCAACGTCCTGACTTTC. Amino acids: CASRGSLSGANVLTF.

This clone was seen once. This rearrangement joins TRBV7-9 to TRBJ2-3; tentative D call: TRBD2 (6 bases). CDR3 length equals 15 residues. Between the trimmed V and J ends, which lost 5 bases and 1 base, there was a span of 13 bases. The V gene's germline CDR1 is SEHNR and CDR2 FQNEAQ (reference sequence). The CDR3, as DNA: TGTGCCAGCAGCGGGACTTATTTGGGCACAGATACGCAGTATTTT. Its translation: CASSGTYLGTDTQYF. Together with reference TRBV7-9 and TRBJ2-3, the CDR3 gives the full variable domain: DTGVSQNPRHKITKRGQNVTFRCDPISEHNRLYWYRQTLGQGPEFLTYFQNEAQLEKSRLLSDRFSAERPKGSFSTLEIQRTEQGDSAMYLCASSGTYLGTDTQYFGPGTRLTVL.

The chain combines TRBV19 with TRBJ2-1; D ambiguous. Deletions cut 3 bases from V and 3 bases from J, with 9 bases between. The CDR3 contains 14 residues. Germline V gene lookup returns CDR1 LNHDA and CDR2 SQIVND (reference sequence). This chain's CDR3 is CASSIDASYNEQFF. In DNA form, the CDR3 reads TGTGCCAGTAGTATCGACGCTAGCTACAATGAGCAGTTCTTC.

This chain uses TRBV28 with TRBJ2-1, with TRBD2 identical over 7 bases. CDR1 and CDR2 from the germline V gene are MDHEN and SYDVKM. The ends lost 1 base at V and 7 bases at J; junction bases unmatched: 7. CDR3 length: 15 amino acids. In DNA, the CDR3 is TGTGCCAGCAGTTTATCGGGCGCGGGAGTGAATGAGCAGTTCTTC. This encodes CASSLSGAGVNEQFF.

The J gene is TRBJ1-3, the V gene TRBV4-1; D might be TRBD1 (6 bases). Trimming took 5 bases from V and 1 from J, leaving 24 bases between them. The germline gives CDR1 MGHRA, CDR2 YSYEKL. This CDR3 contains 19 residues. The CDR3 loop reads CASSSLRIPQGPSGNTIYF. CDR3 nucleotide sequence: TGCGCCAGCAGCTCACTAAGGATCCCACAGGGCCCGTCTGGAAACACCATATATTTT.

The chain links TRBV2 to TRBJ2-1, with D possibly being TRBD2 (5 bases). Trimming stripped 5 bases from V and 3 bases from J, with 11 bases between. Looked up from germline, CDR1 is SNHLY and CDR2 is FYNNEI. This CDR3 contains 14 residues. The CDR3, as DNA: TGTGCCAGCAGTCCCCTAGCAAGCTACAATGAGCAGTTCTTC. Translation gives CASSPLASYNEQFF.

The CDR3 reads CASSPDRGNGYTF. CDR3 bases: TGTGCCAGCAGTCCGGACAGGGGGAATGGCTACACCTTC. This chain uses TRBV7-3 with TRBJ1-2; 10 nucleotides align to TRBD1. V shed 6 bases and J 6 bases; nucleotides not matched to a gene: 4. CDR1 is SGHTA, CDR2 FQGTGA, per germline. The CDR3 covers 13 residues.